This TCR beta chain was recovered during a study of monozygotic twins with inflammatory bowel disease. Overall study findings and caveats: Researchers were unable to tell different T cell subtypes apart. Compared with healthy twins, IBD patients shared fewer clonotypes with others, especially with disease activity.

Per donor there was one draw, yielding a blood sample of roughly 2.3 ml. There were approximately 4,000 ng of total RNA used for each TCR library. TCRdb processed the 5' RACE reads again and assigns one entry to each CDR3 protein, with no DNA. The table lists about 330,000 distinct CDR3 sequences. On this clonotype: As yet, its antigen is unknown.

From germline, CDR1 is SGHVS and CDR2 FQNEAQ. The CDR3 totals 16 residues. The TCR sequence derives from a human donor with ulcerative colitis or Crohn's disease, or a healthy co-twin of an affected twin (not recorded which). Sample: blood. This chain uses TRBV7-8 with TRBJ1-3; as DNA is missing, the TRBD1 call by TCRdb cannot be tested. The CDR3: CASSPKRTGAGNTIYF. Full variable domain (missing parts from reference TRBV7-8 and TRBJ1-3): GAGVSQSPRYKVAKRGQDVALRCDPISGHVSLFWYQQALGQGPEFLTYFQNEAQLDKSGLPSDRFFAERPEGSVSTLKIQRTQQEDSAVYLCASSPKRTGAGNTIYFGEGSWLTVV.